This T cell receptor (beta chain) comes out of a study of blood T cell repertoires in COVID-19. Study-wide context: Sources were T cells, B-cell-depleted T cells, or PBMCs; the material itself was cDNA or gDNA.

Recovered participants had two consecutive negative NP/OP PCR tests, healthcare professional clearance, or symptom resolution. Trimming stripped 3 bases from V and 1 base from J, with 22 bases between. Germline CDR1 is SGDLS and CDR2 is YYNGEE. The CDR3 is made up of 18 amino acids. Per the original methods: Amplifying reference gene primers gave estimates of nucleated cell counts. TCRdb's copy holds only in-frame clones and misses some; the assay was immunoSEQ multiplex PCR. The V and J calls and the clone size are those of that table, but D and trimming were determined from the DNA. The sample holds about 380,000 clones, over 75% seen once.

This clonotype was obtained from a man aged 25 to 40 who had recovered from COVID-19. Sequencing input: PBMCs or T cells enriched from blood (not recorded which). This rearrangement joins TRBV9 to TRBJ1-1; D is possibly TRBD1 (6 bases). In DNA form, the CDR3 reads TGTGCCAGCAGCGGTTTCGGAAACACCGGGACACCGAACACTGAAGCTTTCTTT. This codes for CASSGFGNTGTPNTEAFF.